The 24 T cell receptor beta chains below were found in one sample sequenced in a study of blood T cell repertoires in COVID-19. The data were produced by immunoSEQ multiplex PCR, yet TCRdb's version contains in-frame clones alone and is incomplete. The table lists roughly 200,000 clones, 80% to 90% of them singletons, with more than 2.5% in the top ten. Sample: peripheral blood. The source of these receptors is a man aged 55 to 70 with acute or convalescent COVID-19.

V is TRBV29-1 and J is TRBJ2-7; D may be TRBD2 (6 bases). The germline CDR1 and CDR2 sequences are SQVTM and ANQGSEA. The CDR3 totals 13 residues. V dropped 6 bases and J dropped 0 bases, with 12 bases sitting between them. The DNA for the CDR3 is TGCAGCGTCTTACCCGGGAGCTCCTACGAGCAGTACTTC. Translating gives CSVLPGSSYEQYF.

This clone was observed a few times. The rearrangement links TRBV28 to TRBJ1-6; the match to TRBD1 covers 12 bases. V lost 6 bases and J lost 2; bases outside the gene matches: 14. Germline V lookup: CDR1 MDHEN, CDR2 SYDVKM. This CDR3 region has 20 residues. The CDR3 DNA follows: TGTGCCAGCAGCCTTGCGCCGGGACAGGGGGCTGGGACCTATAATTCACCCCTCCACTTT. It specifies CASSLAPGQGAGTYNSPLHF.

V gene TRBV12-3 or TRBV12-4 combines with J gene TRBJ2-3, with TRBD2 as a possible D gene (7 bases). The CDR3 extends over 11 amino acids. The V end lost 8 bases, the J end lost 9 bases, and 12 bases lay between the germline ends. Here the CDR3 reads CASGWGGTQYF. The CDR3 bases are TGTGCCAGCGGGTGGGGGGGCACGCAGTATTTT.

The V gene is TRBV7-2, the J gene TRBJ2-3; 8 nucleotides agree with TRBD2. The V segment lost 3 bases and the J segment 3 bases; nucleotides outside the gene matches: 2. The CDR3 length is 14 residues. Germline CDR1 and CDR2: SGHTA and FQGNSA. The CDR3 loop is CASSFSGTTDTQYF. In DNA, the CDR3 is TGTGCCAGCAGCTTTAGCGGGACTACAGATACGCAGTATTTT.

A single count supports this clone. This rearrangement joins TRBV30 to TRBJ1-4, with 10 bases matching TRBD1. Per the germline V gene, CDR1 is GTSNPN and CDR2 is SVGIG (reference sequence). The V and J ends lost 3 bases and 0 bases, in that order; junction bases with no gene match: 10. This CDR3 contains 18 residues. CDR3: CAWSPPGTGAATNEKLFF. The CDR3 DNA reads TGTGCCTGGAGCCCTCCCGGGACAGGGGCCGCAACTAATGAAAAACTGTTTTTT. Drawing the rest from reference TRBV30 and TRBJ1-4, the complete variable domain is SQTIHQWPATLVQPVGSPLSLECTVEGTSNPNLYWYRQAAGRGLQLLFYSVGIGQISSEVPQNLSASRPQDRQFILSSKKLLLSDSGFYLCAWSPPGTGAATNEKLFFGSGTQLSVL.

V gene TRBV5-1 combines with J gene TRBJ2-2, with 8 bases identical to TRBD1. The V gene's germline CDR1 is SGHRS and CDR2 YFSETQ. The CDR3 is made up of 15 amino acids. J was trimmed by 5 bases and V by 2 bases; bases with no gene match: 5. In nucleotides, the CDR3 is TGCGCCAGCAGCTTTAGACAGGGGAAGACCGGGGAGCTGTTTTTT. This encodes CASSFRQGKTGELFF.

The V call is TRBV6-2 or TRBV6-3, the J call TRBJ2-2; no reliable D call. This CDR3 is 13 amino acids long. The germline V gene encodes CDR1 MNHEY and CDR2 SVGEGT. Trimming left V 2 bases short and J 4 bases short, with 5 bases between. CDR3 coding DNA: TGTGCCAGCAGTTACGTCGGCACCGGGGAGCTGTTTTTT. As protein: CASSYVGTGELFF.

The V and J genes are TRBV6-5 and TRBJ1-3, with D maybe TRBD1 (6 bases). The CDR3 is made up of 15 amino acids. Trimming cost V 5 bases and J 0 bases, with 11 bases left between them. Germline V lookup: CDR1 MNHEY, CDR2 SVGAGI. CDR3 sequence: CASSRGGVSGNTIYF. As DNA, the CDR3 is TGTGCCAGCAGTAGGGGGGGGGTCTCTGGAAACACCATATATTTT.

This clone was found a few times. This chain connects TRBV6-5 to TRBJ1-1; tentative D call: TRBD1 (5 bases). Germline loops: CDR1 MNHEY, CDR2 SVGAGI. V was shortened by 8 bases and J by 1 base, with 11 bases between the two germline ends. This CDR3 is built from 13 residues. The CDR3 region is CASQSRENTEAFF. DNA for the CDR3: TGTGCCAGCCAAAGCAGGGAGAACACTGAAGCTTTCTTT.

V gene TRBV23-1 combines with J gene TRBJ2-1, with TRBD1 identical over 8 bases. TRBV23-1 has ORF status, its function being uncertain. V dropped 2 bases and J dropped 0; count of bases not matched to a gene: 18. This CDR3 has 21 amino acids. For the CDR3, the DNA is TGCGCCAGCAGTCAAGAAGGTCGCGACAGGGGTGTGTCCAGCTCCTACAATGAGCAGTTCTTC. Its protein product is CASSQEGRDRGVSSSYNEQFF.

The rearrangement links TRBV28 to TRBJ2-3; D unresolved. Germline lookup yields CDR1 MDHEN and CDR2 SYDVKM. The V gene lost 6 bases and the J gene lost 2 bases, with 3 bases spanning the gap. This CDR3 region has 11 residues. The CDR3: CASRYTDTQYF. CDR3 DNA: TGTGCCAGCAGATACACAGATACGCAGTATTTT.

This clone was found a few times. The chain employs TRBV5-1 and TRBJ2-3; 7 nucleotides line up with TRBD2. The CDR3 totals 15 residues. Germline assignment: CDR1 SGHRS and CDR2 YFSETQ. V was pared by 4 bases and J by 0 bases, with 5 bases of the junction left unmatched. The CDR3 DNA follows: TGCGCCAGCAGCGGCGGCGGGAGCAGCACAGATACGCAGTATTTT. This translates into CASSGGGSSTDTQYF.

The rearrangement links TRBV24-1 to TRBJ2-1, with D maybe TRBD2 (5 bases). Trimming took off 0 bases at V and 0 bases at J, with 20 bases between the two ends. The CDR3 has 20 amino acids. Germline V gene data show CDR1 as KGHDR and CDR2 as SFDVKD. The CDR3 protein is CATSDLHVAPTKSSYNEQFF. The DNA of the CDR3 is TGTGCCACCAGTGATTTGCACGTAGCACCGACTAAAAGCTCCTACAATGAGCAGTTCTTC.

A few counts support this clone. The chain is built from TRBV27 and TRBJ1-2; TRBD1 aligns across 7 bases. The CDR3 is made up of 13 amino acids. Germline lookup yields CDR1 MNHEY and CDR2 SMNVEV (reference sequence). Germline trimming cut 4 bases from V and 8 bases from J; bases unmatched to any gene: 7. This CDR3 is CASSSTRGDGYTF. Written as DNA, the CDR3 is TGTGCCAGCAGTTCCACCAGGGGGGACGGCTACACCTTC.

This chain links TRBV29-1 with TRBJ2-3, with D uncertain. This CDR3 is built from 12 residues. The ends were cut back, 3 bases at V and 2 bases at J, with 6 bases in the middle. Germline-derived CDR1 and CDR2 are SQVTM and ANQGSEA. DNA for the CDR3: TGCAGCGTTGACAGCGACACAGATACGCAGTATTTT. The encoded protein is CSVDSDTDTQYF.

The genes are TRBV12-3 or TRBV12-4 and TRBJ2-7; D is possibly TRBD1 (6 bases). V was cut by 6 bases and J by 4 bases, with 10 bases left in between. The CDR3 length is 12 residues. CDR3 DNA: TGTGCCAGCAGCCGGACAGTTTACGAGCAGTACTTC. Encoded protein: CASSRTVYEQYF.

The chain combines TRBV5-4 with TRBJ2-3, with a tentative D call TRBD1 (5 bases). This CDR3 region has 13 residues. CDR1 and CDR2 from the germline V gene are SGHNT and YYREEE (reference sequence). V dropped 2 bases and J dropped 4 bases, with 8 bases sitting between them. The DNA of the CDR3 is TGTGCCAGCAGCTTCAGGGATGCAGATACGCAGTATTTT. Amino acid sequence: CASSFRDADTQYF. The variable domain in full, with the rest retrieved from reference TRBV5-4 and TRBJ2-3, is ETGVTQSPTHLIKTRGQQVTLRCSSQSGHNTVSWYQQALGQGPQFIFQYYREEENGRGNFPPRFSGLQFPNYSSELNVNALELDDSALYLCASSFRDADTQYFGPGTRLTVL.

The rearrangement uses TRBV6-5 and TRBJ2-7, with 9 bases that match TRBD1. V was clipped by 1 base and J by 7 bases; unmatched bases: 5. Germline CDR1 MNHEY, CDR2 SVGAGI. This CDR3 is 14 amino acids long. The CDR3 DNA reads TGTGCCAGCAGTTACTTACAGGGGGCAGGGGAGCAGTACTTC. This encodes CASSYLQGAGEQYF.

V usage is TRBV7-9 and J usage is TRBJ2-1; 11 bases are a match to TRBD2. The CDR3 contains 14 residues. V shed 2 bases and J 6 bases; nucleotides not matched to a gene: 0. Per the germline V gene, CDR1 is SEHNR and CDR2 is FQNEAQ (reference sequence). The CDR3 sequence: CASSLTSGGNEQFF. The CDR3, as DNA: TGTGCCAGCAGCTTAACTAGCGGGGGCAATGAGCAGTTCTTC.

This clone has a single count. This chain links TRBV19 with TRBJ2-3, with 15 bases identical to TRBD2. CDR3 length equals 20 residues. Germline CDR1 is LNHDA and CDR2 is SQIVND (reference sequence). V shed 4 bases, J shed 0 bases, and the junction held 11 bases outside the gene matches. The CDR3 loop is CASSTLRGLAGGSSTDTQYF. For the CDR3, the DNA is TGTGCCAGTAGTACCCTCCGGGGACTAGCGGGAGGCTCTAGCACAGATACGCAGTATTTT.

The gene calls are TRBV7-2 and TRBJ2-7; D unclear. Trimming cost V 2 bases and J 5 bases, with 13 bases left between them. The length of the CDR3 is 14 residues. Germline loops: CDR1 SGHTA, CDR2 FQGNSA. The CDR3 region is CASSLSTPRDEQYF. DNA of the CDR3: TGTGCCAGCAGCTTATCAACCCCCCGGGACGAGCAGTACTTC.

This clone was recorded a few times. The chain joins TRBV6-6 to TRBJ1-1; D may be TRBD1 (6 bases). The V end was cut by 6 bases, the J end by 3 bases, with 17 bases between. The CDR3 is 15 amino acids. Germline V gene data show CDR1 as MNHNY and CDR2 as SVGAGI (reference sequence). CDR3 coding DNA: TGTGCCAGCAGCAATTCAGGGGTAAAGGACACTGAAGCTTTCTTT. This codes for CASSNSGVKDTEAFF.

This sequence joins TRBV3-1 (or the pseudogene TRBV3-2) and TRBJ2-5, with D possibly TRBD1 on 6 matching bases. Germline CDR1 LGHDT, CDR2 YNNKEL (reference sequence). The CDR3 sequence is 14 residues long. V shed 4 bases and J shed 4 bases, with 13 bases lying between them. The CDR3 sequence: CASSPNRVGETQYF. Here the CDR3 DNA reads TGTGCCAGCAGCCCTAACAGGGTTGGAGAGACCCAGTACTTC.

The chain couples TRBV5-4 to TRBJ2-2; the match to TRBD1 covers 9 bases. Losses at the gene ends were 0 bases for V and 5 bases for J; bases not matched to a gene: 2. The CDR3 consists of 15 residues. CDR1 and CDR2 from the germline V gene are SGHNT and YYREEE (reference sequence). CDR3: CASSLDRGRTGELFF. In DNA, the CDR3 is TGTGCCAGCAGCTTGGACAGGGGGCGGACCGGGGAGCTGTTTTTT.